The 9 T cell receptor beta chains listed next were all sequenced from one sample in a study of T cell clones after liver transplantation. Data came from immunoSEQ multiplex PCR; TCRdb stores just in-frame clones and leaves some out. The sample holds about 21,000 clones, approximately 93% seen once. The sample was CD8+ T cells from blood, taken less than 26 months after liver transplant. All receptors derive from a human patient who received a liver transplant. Some T cells may have come from the graft donor.

The rearrangement uses TRBV2 and TRBJ2-3; possible D gene TRBD2, 6 bases. CDR3 size: 13 residues. Per the germline V gene, CDR1 is SNHLY and CDR2 is FYNNEI. V lost 8 bases and J 1 base, leaving 10 bases between the germline ends. Here the CDR3 reads CASGGARTDTQYF. In DNA, the CDR3 is TGTGCCAGCGGAGGGGCGCGCACAGATACGCAGTATTTT.

The chain uses TRBV14 and TRBJ2-7; a weak D match, TRBD2 (5 bases). The CDR3 totals 13 residues. The V end lost 4 bases, the J end lost 2 bases, and 9 bases lay between the germline ends. Germline values: CDR1 SGHDN, CDR2 FVKESK. The CDR3 bases are TGTGCCAGCAGCCCGGGATCCACCTACGAGCAGTACTTC. This gives the protein CASSPGSTYEQYF.

This clone was seen once. This chain joins TRBV28 and TRBJ2-7, with unresolved D. V lost 3 bases, J lost 4 bases, and 16 bases lay in between. This CDR3 is built from 15 residues. CDR1 and CDR2 from the germline V gene are MDHEN and SYDVKM. The CDR3 region is CASSFRNASNYEQYF. In DNA, the CDR3 is TGTGCCAGCAGTTTTAGAAACGCGAGTAATTACGAGCAGTACTTC.

V usage is TRBV7-9 and J usage is TRBJ2-1; 9 bases map to TRBD1. The CDR3 has 16 amino acids. Germline V gene data show CDR1 as SEHNR and CDR2 as FQNEAQ (reference sequence). J gave up 4 bases and V 5 bases, and 9 bases lay outside the gene matches. CDR3 sequence (DNA): TGTGCCAGCAGCCTCACAGGGGGCGAAGGGTACAATGAGCAGTTCTTC. Residues: CASSLTGGEGYNEQFF.

The chain joins TRBV4-1 to TRBJ2-7, with 8 bases identical to TRBD1. The CDR3 sequence is 13 residues long. Germline V gene lookup returns CDR1 MGHRA and CDR2 YSYEKL. J lost 3 bases, V lost 5 bases, and 3 bases had no gene match. CDR3 nucleotides: TGCGCCAGCAGCAAGACAGGGGACTACGAGCAGTACTTC. This codes for CASSKTGDYEQYF.

This chain links TRBV7-9 with TRBJ2-3; 10 bases are a match to TRBD2. After removal of 2 bases from V and 4 bases from J, the junction contained 6 bases not matched to a gene. The germline gives CDR1 SEHNR, CDR2 FQNEAQ (reference sequence). The CDR3 sequence is 16 residues long. The CDR3 nucleotides are TGTGCCAGCAGCTTACTGCTAGCGGGAGTCCCAGATACGCAGTATTTT. This codes for CASSLLLAGVPDTQYF.

The genes are TRBV27 and TRBJ1-1, with 7 positions matching TRBD1. The trim removed 5 bases at V and 4 bases at J, leaving 19 bases unmatched. CDR1 is MNHEY and CDR2 is SMNVEV in the germline V gene (reference sequence). This CDR3 spans 18 amino acids. The CDR3 DNA follows: TGTGCCAGCAGTGTCTACAGGGGCTTTCGCATCGAGGGCACTGAAGCTTTCTTT. Amino acid sequence: CASSVYRGFRIEGTEAFF.

V usage is TRBV10-3 and J usage is TRBJ1-5; a weak D match, TRBD1 (5 bases). The V end lost 1 base, the J end lost 7 bases, and 11 bases lay between the germline ends. Germline CDR1 reads ENHRY; CDR2 reads SYGVKD. This CDR3 spans 14 amino acids. DNA of the CDR3: TGTGCCATCAGTGAGTGGAGGGACGGGCAGCCCCAGCATTTT. Translating it yields CAISEWRDGQPQHF.

The chain carries TRBV11-2 and TRBJ2-2; no clear D. This CDR3 has 14 residues. V was shortened by 1 base and J by 4 bases, with 7 bases between the two germline ends. Germline V lookup: CDR1 SGHAT, CDR2 FQNNGV. CDR3 sequence: CASSLVISTGELFF. Here the CDR3 DNA reads TGTGCCAGCAGCTTAGTCATTTCCACCGGGGAGCTGTTTTTT.